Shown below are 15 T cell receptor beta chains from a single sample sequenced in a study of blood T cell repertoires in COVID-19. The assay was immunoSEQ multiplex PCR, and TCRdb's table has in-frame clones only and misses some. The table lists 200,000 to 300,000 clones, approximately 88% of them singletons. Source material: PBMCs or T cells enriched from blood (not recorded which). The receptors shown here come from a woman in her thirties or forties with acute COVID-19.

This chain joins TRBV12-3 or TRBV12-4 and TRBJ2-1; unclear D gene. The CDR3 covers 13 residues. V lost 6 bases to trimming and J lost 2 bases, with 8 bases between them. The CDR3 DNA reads TGTGCCAGCAGGCTCACTACCTACAATGAGCAGTTCTTC. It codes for CASRLTTYNEQFF.

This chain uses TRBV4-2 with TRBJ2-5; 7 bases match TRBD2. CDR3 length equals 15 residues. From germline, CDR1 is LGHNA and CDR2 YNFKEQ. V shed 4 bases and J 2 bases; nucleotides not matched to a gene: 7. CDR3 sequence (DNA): TGTGCCAGCAGCCCTAATGGGAGGGAGCAAGAGACCCAGTACTTC. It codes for CASSPNGREQETQYF.

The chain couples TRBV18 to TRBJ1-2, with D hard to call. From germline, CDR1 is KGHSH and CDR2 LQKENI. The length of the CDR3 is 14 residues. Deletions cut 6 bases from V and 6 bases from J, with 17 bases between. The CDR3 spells CASSATTPIDGYTF. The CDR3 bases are TGTGCCAGCTCGGCCACAACACCCATCGATGGCTACACCTTC.

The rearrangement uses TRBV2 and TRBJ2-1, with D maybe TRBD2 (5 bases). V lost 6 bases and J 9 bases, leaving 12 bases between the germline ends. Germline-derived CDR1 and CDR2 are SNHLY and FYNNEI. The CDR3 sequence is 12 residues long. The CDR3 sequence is CASSRLIGEQFF. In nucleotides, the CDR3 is TGTGCCAGCAGCCGACTAATAGGTGAGCAGTTCTTC.

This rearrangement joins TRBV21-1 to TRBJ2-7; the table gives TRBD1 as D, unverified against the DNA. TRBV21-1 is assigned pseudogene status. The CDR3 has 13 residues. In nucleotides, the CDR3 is TGTGCCGGGTCTAGGACAGGGGAGTCCGAGCAGTACGTC. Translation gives CAGSRTGESEQYV.

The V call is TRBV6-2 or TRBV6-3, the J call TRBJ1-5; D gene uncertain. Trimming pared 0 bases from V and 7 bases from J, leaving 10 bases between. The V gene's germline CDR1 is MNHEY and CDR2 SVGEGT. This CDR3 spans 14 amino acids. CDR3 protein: CASSYSSGSQPQHF. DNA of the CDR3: TGTGCCAGCAGTTACTCGTCCGGTTCCCAGCCCCAGCATTTT.

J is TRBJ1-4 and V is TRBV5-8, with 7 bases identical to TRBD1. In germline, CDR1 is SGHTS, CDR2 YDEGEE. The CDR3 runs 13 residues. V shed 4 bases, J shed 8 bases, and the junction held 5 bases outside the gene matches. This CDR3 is CASSGNRGEKLFF. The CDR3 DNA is TGTGCCAGCAGCGGGAACAGGGGAGAAAAACTGTTTTTT. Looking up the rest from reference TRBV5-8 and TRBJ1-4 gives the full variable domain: EAGVTQSPTHLIKTRGQQATLRCSPISGHTSVYWYQQALGLGLQFLLWYDEGEERNRGNFPPRFSGRQFPNYSSELNVNALELEDSALYLCASSGNRGEKLFFGSGTQLSVL.

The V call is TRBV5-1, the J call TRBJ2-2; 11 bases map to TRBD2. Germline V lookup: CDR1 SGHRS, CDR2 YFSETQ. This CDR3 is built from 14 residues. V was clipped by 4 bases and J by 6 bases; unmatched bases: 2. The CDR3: CASSGGLAAGELFF. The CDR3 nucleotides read TGCGCCAGCAGCGGGGGACTAGCGGCCGGGGAGCTGTTTTTT. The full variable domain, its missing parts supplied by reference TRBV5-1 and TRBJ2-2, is KAGVTQTPRYLIKTRGQQVTLSCSPISGHRSVSWYQQTPGQGLQFLFEYFSETQRNKGNFPGRFSGRQFSNSRSEMNVSTLELGDSALYLCASSGGLAAGELFFGEGSRLTVL.

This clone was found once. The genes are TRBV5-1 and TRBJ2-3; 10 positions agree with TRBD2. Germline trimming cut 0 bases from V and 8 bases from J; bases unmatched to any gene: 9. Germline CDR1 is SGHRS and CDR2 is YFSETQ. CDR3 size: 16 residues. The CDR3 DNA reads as TGCGCCAGCAGCTTGGGGATAGCGGGAGGCCGGGGTACGCAGTATTTT. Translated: CASSLGIAGGRGTQYF. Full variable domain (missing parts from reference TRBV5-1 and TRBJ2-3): KAGVTQTPRYLIKTRGQQVTLSCSPISGHRSVSWYQQTPGQGLQFLFEYFSETQRNKGNFPGRFSGRQFSNSRSEMNVSTLELGDSALYLCASSLGIAGGRGTQYFGPGTRLTVL.

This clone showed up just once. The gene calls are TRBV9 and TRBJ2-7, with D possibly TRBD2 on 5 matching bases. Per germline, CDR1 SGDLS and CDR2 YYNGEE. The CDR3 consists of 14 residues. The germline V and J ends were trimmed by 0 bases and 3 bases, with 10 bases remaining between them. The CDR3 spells CASSVADGGYEQYF. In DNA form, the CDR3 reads TGTGCCAGCAGCGTAGCGGACGGAGGCTACGAGCAGTACTTC.

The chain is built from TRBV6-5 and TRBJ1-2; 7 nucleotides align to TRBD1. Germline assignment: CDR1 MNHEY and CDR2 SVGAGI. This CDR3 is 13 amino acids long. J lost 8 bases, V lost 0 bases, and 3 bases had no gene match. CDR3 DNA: TGTGCCAGCAGTTACTCCAGGGGGATCGGCTACACCTTC. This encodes CASSYSRGIGYTF.

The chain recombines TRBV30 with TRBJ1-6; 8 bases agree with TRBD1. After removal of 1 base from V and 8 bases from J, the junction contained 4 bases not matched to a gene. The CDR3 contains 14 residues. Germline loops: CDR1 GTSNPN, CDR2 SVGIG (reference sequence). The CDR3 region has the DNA TGTGCCTGGAGTGGCACAGGGGGGTATTCACCCCTCCACTTT. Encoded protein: CAWSGTGGYSPLHF.

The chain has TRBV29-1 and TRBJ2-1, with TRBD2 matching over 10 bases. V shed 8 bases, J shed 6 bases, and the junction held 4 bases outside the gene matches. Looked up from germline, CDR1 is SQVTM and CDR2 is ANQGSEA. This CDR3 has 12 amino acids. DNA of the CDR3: TGCAGCACCACTAGCGGGATCAATGAGCAGTTCTTC. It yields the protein CSTTSGINEQFF.

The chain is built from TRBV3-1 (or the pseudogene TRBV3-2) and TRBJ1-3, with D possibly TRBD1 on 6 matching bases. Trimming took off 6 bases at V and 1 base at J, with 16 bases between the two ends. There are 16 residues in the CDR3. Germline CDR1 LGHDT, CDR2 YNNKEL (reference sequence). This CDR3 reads CASSRLTQGSGNTIYF. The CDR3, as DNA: TGTGCCAGCAGTCGACTTACACAGGGATCTGGAAACACCATATATTTT.

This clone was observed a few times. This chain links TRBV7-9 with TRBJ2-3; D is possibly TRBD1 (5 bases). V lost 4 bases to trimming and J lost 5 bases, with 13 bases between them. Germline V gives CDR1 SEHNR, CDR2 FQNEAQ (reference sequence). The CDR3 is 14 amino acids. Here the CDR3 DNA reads TGTGCCAGCAGCTCCCTAGGGGCAGGAGATACGCAGTATTTT. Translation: CASSSLGAGDTQYF. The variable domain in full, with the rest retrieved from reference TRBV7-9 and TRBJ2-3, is DTGVSQNPRHKITKRGQNVTFRCDPISEHNRLYWYRQTLGQGPEFLTYFQNEAQLEKSRLLSDRFSAERPKGSFSTLEIQRTEQGDSAMYLCASSSLGAGDTQYFGPGTRLTVL.